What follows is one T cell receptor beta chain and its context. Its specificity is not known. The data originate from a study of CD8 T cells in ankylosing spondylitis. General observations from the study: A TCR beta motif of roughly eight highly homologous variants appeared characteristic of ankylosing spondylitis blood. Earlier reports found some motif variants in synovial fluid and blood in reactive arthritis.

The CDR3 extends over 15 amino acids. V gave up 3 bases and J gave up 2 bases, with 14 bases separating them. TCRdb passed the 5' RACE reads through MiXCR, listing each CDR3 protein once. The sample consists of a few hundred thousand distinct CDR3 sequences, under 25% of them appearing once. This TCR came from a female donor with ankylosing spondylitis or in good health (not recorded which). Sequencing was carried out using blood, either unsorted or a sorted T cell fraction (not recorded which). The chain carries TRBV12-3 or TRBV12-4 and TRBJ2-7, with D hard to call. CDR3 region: CASSFVSGGPYEQYF. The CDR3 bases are TGTGCCAGCAGTTTTGTCTCAGGTGGGCCCTACGAGCAGTACTTC.